Included here is one T cell receptor (beta chain) sequence, with context. What it binds is not known. These data originate in a study of CD8 T cells in ankylosing spondylitis. Study observations and caveats: A motif of seven or eight highly homologous TCR beta variants was seen as apparently characteristic of ankylosing spondylitis blood.

Quantitative 5'-RACE with molecular barcodes generated TCR beta libraries. In TCRdb, the 5' RACE reads were re-called with MiXCR into one record per CDR3 protein. The table lists 380,000 or so distinct CDR3 sequences, approximately 22% of them singletons. V was clipped by 5 bases and J by 7 bases, with 13 bases between them. The CDR3 is 13 residues long. This chain links TRBV12-3 or TRBV12-4 with TRBJ2-3, with a possible D match to TRBD2 (5 bases). The receptor's source is a male donor with ankylosing spondylitis or in good health (not recorded which). The source material was blood, either unsorted or a sorted T cell fraction (not recorded which). Written as DNA, the CDR3 is TGTGCCAGCAGTCCCCCCGGGGTAAATACGCAGTATTTT. Its protein is CASSPPGVNTQYF.